The rows below give T cell receptor beta chains drawn from one sample of a study of T cell changes during pregnancy in multiple sclerosis. Produced via immunoSEQ multiplex PCR; TCRdb's table is partial and in-frame only. The sample contains approximately 52,000 clones, 85% to 95% of which appear only once. The sequencing here drew on CD4+ T cells from peripheral blood mononuclear cells, taken in the third trimester of pregnancy. Receptor source: a female donor with multiple sclerosis, enrolled in a pregnancy study. The CDR3 runs from the conserved cysteine through the conserved F or W. D genes are given only for firm matches.

D: NA
J: TRBJ2-3
V: TRBV29-1
CDR3: CSAKRPVPTDTQYF
DNA: TGCAGCGCTAAGCGACCGGTACCCACAGATACGCAGTATTTT

D: NA
J: TRBJ1-4
V: TRBV15
CDR3: CATSRVRGNEKLFF
DNA: TGTGCCACCAGCAGAGTCAGGGGAAATGAAAAACTGTTTTTT

D: NA
J: TRBJ2-7
V: TRBV19
CDR3: CASSRAATYEQYF
DNA: TGTGCCAGTAGTAGGGCAGCCACCTACGAGCAGTACTTC

D: NA
J: TRBJ1-6
V: TRBV6-5
CDR3: CASSYSRGAYNSPLHF
DNA: TGTGCCAGCAGTTACAGTAGGGGCGCCTATAATTCACCCCTCCACTTT

D: TRBD2
J: TRBJ2-1
V: TRBV28
CDR3: CASSSGRAIVQFF
DNA: TGTGCCAGCAGCAGCGGGAGGGCCATCGTGCAGTTCTTC

D: NA
J: TRBJ2-7
V: TRBV5-1
CDR3: CASSVDGYEQYF
DNA: TGCGCCAGCAGCGTCGACGGGTACGAGCAGTACTTC

D: TRBD2
J: TRBJ2-3
V: TRBV7-3
CDR3: CASSLMGLAGGLHTDTQYF
DNA: TGTGCCAGCAGCTTAATGGGACTAGCGGGAGGACTACACACAGATACGCAGTATTTT

D: NA
J: TRBJ2-5
V: TRBV18
CDR3: CASSPPVGTAQETQYF
DNA: TGTGCCAGCTCACCACCGGTAGGGACTGCTCAAGAGACCCAGTACTTC

D: NA
J: TRBJ1-2
V: TRBV7-2
CDR3: CASSLGGDGYTF
DNA: TGTGCCAGCAGCTTAGGGGGGGATGGCTACACCTTC

D: TRBD2
J: TRBJ2-1
V: TRBV6-1
CDR3: CASSVEREGHEQFF
DNA: TGTGCCAGCAGTGTCGAGCGGGAGGGCCATGAGCAGTTCTTC